This passage covers 31 T cell receptor beta chains from one sample sequenced in a study of T cell changes during pregnancy in multiple sclerosis. Data came from immunoSEQ multiplex PCR; TCRdb stores just in-frame clones and leaves some out. The table has 39,000 or so clones, about 92% seen once. Sequenced here: CD8+ T cells from peripheral blood mononuclear cells, sampled before pregnancy. Receptor source: a female donor with multiple sclerosis, enrolled in a pregnancy study.

J is TRBJ2-1 and V is TRBV5-6; 9 bases agree with TRBD2. The V gene's germline CDR1 is SGHDT and CDR2 YYEEEE. CDR3 length: 15 amino acids. V dropped 5 bases and J dropped 6; count of bases not matched to a gene: 9. The CDR3 nucleotides are TGTGCCAGCAGTTGGCCGGGACTAGCAACCAATGAGCAGTTCTTC. Translation gives CASSWPGLATNEQFF. The variable domain in full, with the rest retrieved from reference TRBV5-6 and TRBJ2-1, is DAGVTQSPTHLIKTRGQQVTLRCSPKSGHDTVSWYQQALGQGPQFIFQYYEEEERQRGNFPDRFSGHQFPNYSSELNVNALLLGDSALYLCASSWPGLATNEQFFGPGTRLTVL.

The chain uses TRBV2 and TRBJ1-4; 8 bases match TRBD1. The V gene end was trimmed by 7 bases and the J gene end by 4 bases; junction bases not matched to a gene: 5. CDR1 SNHLY and CDR2 FYNNEI come from the germline V gene. There are 14 residues in the CDR3. The DNA of the CDR3 is TGTGCCAGCAATACGGGACAGGATAATGAAAAACTGTTTTTT. Protein product: CASNTGQDNEKLFF.

The chain is built from TRBV14 and TRBJ2-2; TRBD1 is a possible D gene (5 bases). The V end lost 5 bases, the J end lost 8 bases, and 6 bases lay between the germline ends. CDR1 and CDR2 (germline): SGHDN, FVKESK. The CDR3 consists of 11 residues. The DNA of the CDR3 is TGTGCCAGCAGCTCAGGGGGGGAGCTGTTTTTT. Its protein product is CASSSGGELFF.

The rearrangement joins TRBV5-1 to TRBJ2-5; maybe TRBD1 (5 bases). V was shortened by 0 bases and J by 1 base, with 7 bases between the two germline ends. This CDR3 region has 14 residues. Germline lookup yields CDR1 SGHRS and CDR2 YFSETQ. CDR3 sequence: CASSLDQGQETQYF. In DNA form, the CDR3 reads TGCGCCAGCAGCTTGGATCAGGGCCAAGAGACCCAGTACTTC.

The genes are TRBV16 and TRBJ2-7, with no clear D. The V end lost 3 bases, the J end lost 0 bases, and 9 bases lay between the germline ends. Germline loops: CDR1 KGHSY, CDR2 FQNENV. The CDR3 consists of 14 residues. The CDR3 DNA follows: TGTGCCAGCAGCCAGCAGACGGGCTCCTACGAGCAGTACTTC. This translates into CASSQQTGSYEQYF.

The chain uses TRBV9 and TRBJ2-7; the D gene is possibly TRBD2 (5 bases). The CDR3 has 14 amino acids. Germline V gene sequence: CDR1 SGDLS, CDR2 YYNGEE. V lost 4 bases to trimming and J lost 0 bases, with 11 bases between them. CDR3 sequence: CASSPREFSYEQYF. The CDR3, as DNA: TGTGCCAGCAGCCCTCGGGAATTCTCCTACGAGCAGTACTTC.

The V call is TRBV27, the J call TRBJ2-1, with D perhaps TRBD2 (6 bases). CDR3 length: 15 residues. With 5 bases removed from V and 5 bases from J, the gap between germline ends came to 16 bases. Germline assignment: CDR1 MNHEY and CDR2 SMNVEV (reference sequence). CDR3 residues: CASSNLASHDNEQFF. For the CDR3, the DNA is TGTGCCAGCAGTAATCTAGCGTCCCACGACAATGAGCAGTTCTTC.

V is TRBV6-1 and J is TRBJ2-7, with no clear D. V shed 7 bases and J shed 3 bases, with 16 bases lying between them. In germline, CDR1 is MNHNS, CDR2 SASEGT. This CDR3 region has 14 residues. As DNA, the CDR3 is TGTGCCAGCACCCCAGTATTGGGCCACTACGAGCAGTACTTC. Translation: CASTPVLGHYEQYF.

This chain connects TRBV4-2 to TRBJ2-1; 7 bases agree with TRBD2. This CDR3 comprises 16 residues. Germline CDR1 LGHNA, CDR2 YNFKEQ. After removal of 1 base from V and 6 bases from J, the junction contained 9 bases not matched to a gene. CDR3 sequence (DNA): TGTGCCAGCAGCCAAGCGGGGCTAGCGGTCAGCAATGAGCAGTTCTTC. Protein product: CASSQAGLAVSNEQFF.

This chain connects TRBV15 to TRBJ2-4; possible D gene TRBD1, 6 bases. V was pared by 1 base and J by 1 base, with 11 bases between. The CDR3 contains 16 residues. Germline lookup yields CDR1 LNHNV and CDR2 YYDKDF (reference sequence). CDR3 amino acids: CATSRGGTGAKNIQYF. The CDR3 coding sequence is TGTGCCACCAGCAGAGGAGGAACAGGGGCCAAAAACATTCAGTACTTC.

V is TRBV2 and J is TRBJ1-3; D is possibly TRBD1 (5 bases). Deletions cut 4 bases from V and 0 bases from J, with 10 bases between. The CDR3 loop spans 15 amino acids. The germline V gene has CDR1 SNHLY and CDR2 FYNNEI. CDR3 region: CASSVWGSSGNTIYF. The DNA for the CDR3 is TGTGCCAGCAGTGTCTGGGGCAGCTCTGGAAACACCATATATTTT.

This chain connects TRBV7-3 to TRBJ2-1, with D perhaps matching TRBD1 (5 bases). V was trimmed by 3 bases and J by 4 bases, leaving 7 bases between them. Germline V gene lookup returns CDR1 SGHTA and CDR2 FQGTGA. The CDR3 is 13 residues long. CDR3 in DNA: TGTGCCAGCAGCTTCGACAGTTACAATGAGCAGTTCTTC. Translation: CASSFDSYNEQFF.

The chain recombines TRBV7-8 with TRBJ2-7; 7 nucleotides line up with TRBD2. From germline, CDR1 is SGHVS and CDR2 FQNEAQ. The CDR3 is 13 amino acids. Trimming cost V 7 bases and J 4 bases; bases outside gene matches: 7. CDR3 loop: CASIGGWGYEQYF. The CDR3 nucleotides read TGTGCCAGCATCGGGGGGTGGGGTTACGAGCAGTACTTC. The full variable domain, completed using reference TRBV7-8 and TRBJ2-7, is GAGVSQSPRYKVAKRGQDVALRCDPISGHVSLFWYQQALGQGPEFLTYFQNEAQLDKSGLPSDRFFAERPEGSVSTLKIQRTQQEDSAVYLCASIGGWGYEQYFGPGTRLTVT.

This clone was detected once. The V call is TRBV9, the J call TRBJ1-5; D remains unclear. CDR1 is SGDLS, CDR2 YYNGEE, per germline. The CDR3 has 14 residues. The V gene lost 0 bases and the J gene lost 2 bases, with 6 bases spanning the gap. In DNA, the CDR3 is TGTGCCAGCAGCGTAGGAGTGGGCAATCAGCCCCAGCATTTT. Translating gives CASSVGVGNQPQHF. Full variable domain (missing parts from reference TRBV9 and TRBJ1-5): DSGVTQTPKHLITATGQRVTLRCSPRSGDLSVYWYQQSLDQGLQFLIQYYNGEERAKGNILERFSAQQFPDLHSELNLSSLELGDSALYFCASSVGVGNQPQHFGDGTRLSIL.

The chain links TRBV2 to TRBJ2-7, with TRBD2 matching over 8 bases. Germline-derived CDR1 and CDR2 are SNHLY and FYNNEI. V lost 3 bases to trimming and J lost 3 bases; unmatched junction nucleotides: 4. CDR3 size: 14 residues. The CDR3 spells CASSETSAFYEQYF. The CDR3 bases are TGTGCCAGCAGTGAGACTAGCGCATTCTACGAGCAGTACTTC.

The chain couples TRBV4-1 to TRBJ2-7, with D possibly matching TRBD1 (6 bases). In germline, CDR1 is MGHRA, CDR2 YSYEKL. V was clipped by 2 bases and J by 0 bases, with 8 bases between them. The CDR3 length is 14 residues. CDR3 loop: CASSQRGGSYEQYF. In nucleotides, the CDR3 is TGCGCCAGCAGCCAACGAGGGGGCTCCTACGAGCAGTACTTC.

CDR3 nucleotide sequence: TGTGCCTGGAGTCGACGGAGCTCCTACAATGAGCAGTTCTTC. Protein product: CAWSRRSSYNEQFF. The chain combines TRBV30 with TRBJ2-1; D is undetermined. The germline V gene has CDR1 GTSNPN and CDR2 SVGIG (reference sequence). V dropped 2 bases and J dropped 0 bases, with 8 bases sitting between them. The CDR3 runs 14 residues. The whole variable domain, remainder taken from reference TRBV30 and TRBJ2-1, is SQTIHQWPATLVQPVGSPLSLECTVEGTSNPNLYWYRQAAGRGLQLLFYSVGIGQISSEVPQNLSASRPQDRQFILSSKKLLLSDSGFYLCAWSRRSSYNEQFFGPGTRLTVL.

The chain employs TRBV7-2 and TRBJ2-7; 9 nucleotides align to TRBD2. The CDR3 covers 14 residues. Germline lookup yields CDR1 SGHTA and CDR2 FQGNSA. Trimming at V came to 5 bases and at J to 3 bases, leaving 5 bases not matched to a gene. The CDR3 protein is CASSVGLAHYEQYF. CDR3 coding DNA: TGTGCCAGCAGCGTGGGACTAGCCCACTACGAGCAGTACTTC.

The chain recombines TRBV28 with TRBJ2-3; 11 bases agree with TRBD1. Trimming at V came to 3 bases and at J to 2 bases, leaving 7 bases not matched to a gene. The CDR3 length is 17 residues. Germline lookup yields CDR1 MDHEN and CDR2 SYDVKM. The DNA of the CDR3 is TGTGCCAGCAGTTTCGGGGGACAGGGGGTAACCACAGATACGCAGTATTTT. Translated, it gives CASSFGGQGVTTDTQYF.

The V gene is TRBV11-2, the J gene TRBJ1-1; D remains ambiguous. Germline V gene lookup returns CDR1 SGHAT and CDR2 FQNNGV. Deletions cut 3 bases from V and 6 bases from J, with 11 bases between. The CDR3 spans 13 residues. The CDR3 DNA is TGTGCCAGCAGCTTCGCCGGGAAGGCTGAAGCTTTCTTT. It is translated as CASSFAGKAEAFF.

The J gene is TRBJ1-2, the V gene TRBV7-9; D remains unclear. Trimming removed 5 bases at V and 2 bases at J, with 3 bases between. The germline CDR1 and CDR2 sequences are SEHNR and FQNEAQ (reference sequence). This CDR3 region has 11 residues. CDR3 bases: TGTGCCAGCAGCCAGAACTATGGCTACACCTTC. This codes for CASSQNYGYTF.

This clone came up a few times. This rearrangement joins TRBV6-5 to TRBJ2-2; 7 nucleotides align to TRBD2. CDR1 and CDR2 from the germline V gene are MNHEY and SVGAGI. This CDR3 is built from 15 residues. V shed 4 bases, J shed 7 bases, and the junction held 9 bases outside the gene matches. The CDR3 DNA is TGTGCCAGCAGTTCTATGGCGGGAGAAGACGGGGAGCTGTTTTTT. It specifies CASSSMAGEDGELFF.

The chain combines TRBV7-2 with TRBJ2-5; no clear D gene. V lost 0 bases and J lost 0, with 8 bases in between. The CDR3 runs 15 residues. Germline V gene data show CDR1 as SGHTA and CDR2 as FQGNSA. The CDR3, as DNA: TGTGCCAGCAGCTTAGCGATAGCCAACCAAGAGACCCAGTACTTC. It codes for CASSLAIANQETQYF.

About this clone: This sample includes further DNA sequences coding for the same CDR3. The chain combines TRBV9 with TRBJ2-1, with TRBD2 identical over 8 bases. The length of the CDR3 is 14 residues. The germline V gene has CDR1 SGDLS and CDR2 YYNGEE. V trimming: 7 bases; J trimming: 7 bases; junction bases outside the gene matches: 10. CDR3 in amino acids: CASSVGGGSNEQFF. The CDR3 DNA is TGTGCCAGCTCAGTCGGGGGGGGCTCGAATGAGCAGTTCTTC.

The V and J genes are TRBV19 and TRBJ2-2; D is undetermined. The V gene's germline CDR1 is LNHDA and CDR2 SQIVND (reference sequence). Deletions cut 8 bases from V and 6 bases from J, with 7 bases between. The CDR3 loop spans 11 amino acids. The CDR3 sequence: CASSGAGELFF. CDR3 in DNA: TGTGCCAGTTCCGGTGCCGGGGAGCTGTTTTTT.

The J gene is TRBJ2-3, the V gene TRBV7-9; weak D call: TRBD2 (5 bases). CDR1 SEHNR and CDR2 FQNEAQ come from the germline V gene (reference sequence). The V end was cut by 4 bases, the J end by 1 base, with 15 bases between. The CDR3 sequence is 16 residues long. CDR3 in amino acids: CASSSRTSLGTDTQYF. CDR3 DNA sequence: TGTGCCAGCAGCTCCCGAACTAGTCTGGGCACAGATACGCAGTATTTT. Filled out from reference TRBV7-9 and TRBJ2-3, the complete variable domain reads DTGVSQNPRHKITKRGQNVTFRCDPISEHNRLYWYRQTLGQGPEFLTYFQNEAQLEKSRLLSDRFSAERPKGSFSTLEIQRTEQGDSAMYLCASSSRTSLGTDTQYFGPGTRLTVL.

This clone turned up a few times. This chain joins TRBV9 and TRBJ1-5; TRBD1 is a possible D gene (5 bases). CDR1 is SGDLS and CDR2 is YYNGEE in the germline V gene. CDR3 length: 13 amino acids. The V end lost 0 bases, the J end lost 7 bases, and 8 bases lay between the germline ends. In nucleotides, the CDR3 is TGTGCCAGCAGCGTAGGACAGAACCAGCCCCAGCATTTT. It is translated as CASSVGQNQPQHF.

The sample holds one count of this clone. The chain is built from TRBV19 and TRBJ2-7, with 7 bases that match TRBD1. Germline V lookup: CDR1 LNHDA, CDR2 SQIVND (reference sequence). The V gene end was trimmed by 1 base and the J gene end by 2 bases; junction bases not matched to a gene: 2. This CDR3 region has 14 residues. CDR3 region: CASSIGQGAYEQYF. The DNA for the CDR3 is TGTGCCAGTAGTATAGGCCAGGGGGCCTACGAGCAGTACTTC.

The chain recombines TRBV11-2 with TRBJ2-6; D not resolved. Trimming shortened V by 1 base and J by 0 bases, and 16 bases separated the two germline ends. CDR1 and CDR2 (germline): SGHAT, FQNNGV. The CDR3 extends over 19 amino acids. This CDR3 is CASSLGPAVHLSGANVLTF. In DNA form, the CDR3 reads TGTGCCAGCAGCTTAGGACCGGCGGTACACCTCTCTGGGGCCAACGTCCTGACTTTC.

The V gene is TRBV29-1, the J gene TRBJ1-1; D possibly corresponds to TRBD1 (6 bases). This CDR3 comprises 14 residues. Germline values: CDR1 SQVTM, CDR2 ANQGSEA. V lost 5 bases and J 2 bases, leaving 15 bases between the germline ends. CDR3 in amino acids: CSVQTGYGNTEAFF. DNA for the CDR3: TGCAGCGTTCAAACAGGGTACGGAAACACTGAAGCTTTCTTT.

The chain links TRBV5-1 to TRBJ2-1; 7 bases are a match to TRBD2. The CDR3 loop spans 13 amino acids. The V segment lost 4 bases and the J segment 6 bases; nucleotides outside the gene matches: 4. Germline CDR1 is SGHRS and CDR2 is YFSETQ. CDR3 sequence (DNA): TGCGCCAGCAGCACTTCTAGCGGCAATGAGCAGTTCTTC. Translating gives CASSTSSGNEQFF.